This TCR beta chain appears in the sequencing data of a study of T cells in women clearing cervical HPV infection. In the study overall: Control women cleared a single incident HPV16 infection within 12 months. Blood came at first lesion visit for cases, post-clearance for controls. Study-level findings and limits: Repertoire richness, not evenness, was significantly elevated in CIN3+ cases versus controls.

This CDR3 has 12 residues. Germline assignment: CDR1 GTSNPN and CDR2 SVGIG (reference sequence). The protocol was immunoSEQ multiplex PCR, while the TCRdb copy is restricted to in-frame clones and leaves out a portion. The sample holds about 22,000 clones. Concerning this clone itself: Its antigen is currently unknown. From the germline J gene comes the end of the CDR3, since the read stops 3 residues before it.

This receptor was taken from a woman aged 18 to 75 with a cervical HPV16 infection that either progressed to CIN3+ or cleared (not recorded which). The sample consisted of blood buffy coat. The rearrangement links TRBV30 to TRBJ2-4, with TRBD1 matching over 7 bases. CDR3 loop: CAWSPTGNGQYF. The CDR3 DNA, read in part, is TGTGCCTGGAGTCCGACAGGGAATGGT.